This T cell receptor beta chain was found in a study of blood T cell repertoires in COVID-19. Across the study: Samples representing acute and convalescent COVID-19 were sourced from the United States, Italy and Spain. Sources were T cells, B-cell-depleted T cells, or PBMCs; the material itself was cDNA or gDNA.

V was cut by 4 bases and J by 8 bases, with 17 bases left in between. The germline CDR1 and CDR2 sequences are SEHNR and FQNEAQ (reference sequence). The CDR3 is made up of 15 amino acids. Per the authors' pipeline: Estimates of nucleated cell counts were drawn from the amplification of reference gene primers. The assay was immunoSEQ multiplex PCR, and TCRdb's table has in-frame clones only and misses some. The V and J calls and clone size were taken over from that table, and D and trimming were inferred from the DNA. The data contain just under 350,000 clones, around nine tenths of them singletons. Sequenced: peripheral blood. This sequence joins TRBV7-9 and TRBJ2-2; a weak D match, TRBD1 (6 bases). This sequence was found in a woman aged 18-30 years who had recovered from COVID-19. The CDR3 spells CASSWNRDRMGELFF. The CDR3, as DNA: TGTGCCAGCAGCTGGAACAGGGATCGGATGGGGGAGCTGTTTTTT.